In this sample, the clone carrying this T cell receptor (beta chain) turned up a few times. The antigen is undetermined. The sample is drawn from a study of cytomegalovirus exposure and HLA in healthy donors. Background on the study: Among 150 million to 200 million T cells, an earlier analysis found roughly 100 million unique TCR beta sequences. Findings and limits, study-wide: Accurate prediction of most subjects' HLA-A and HLA-B alleles from TCR beta sequences was reported.

Vbeta (60) and Jbeta (13) primers were used in the PCR. The authors' processing: Some 12 million shared chains were among the about 80 million unique TCR beta chains that a later analysis counted. The table came from immunoSEQ multiplex PCR; TCRdb's copy has only in-frame clones and leaves some out. That table gives V, J and clone size, and the DNA gave D and trimming. The sample consists of about 97,000 clones, approximately 9% of them appearing once. There are 14 residues in the CDR3. Germline assignment: CDR1 MDHEN and CDR2 SYDVKM. J was trimmed by 8 bases and V by 6 bases; bases with no gene match: 12.

The rearrangement uses TRBV28 and TRBJ1-2; 7 bases are a match to TRBD1. This receptor was taken from a man aged 45-60 years in good health and CMV-seropositive. Sequences were obtained from PBMCs. The CDR3 DNA reads TGTGCCAGCAGCTTAACAGGGGCGTCCGTGGGCTACACCTTC. Translating it yields CASSLTGASVGYTF.